The 15 T cell receptor beta chains below were found in one sample sequenced in a study of T cells after yellow fever vaccination. Via MiXCR, TCRdb re-called the 5' RACE reads, giving one row per CDR3 protein. The sample contains hundreds of thousands of distinct CDR3 sequences, less than 20% of which appear only once. Specimen: PBMCs, collected 15 days after the yellow fever booster vaccination. The receptors originated from a man aged 30-40 years who received the YFV17D yellow fever vaccine.

This clonotype occurred a few times. The V gene is TRBV3-1, the J gene TRBJ2-2; D is unclear. The CDR3 sequence is 16 residues long. Germline V gene sequence: CDR1 LGHDT, CDR2 YNNKEL (reference sequence). V lost 3 bases and J lost 2, with 13 bases in between. The CDR3 protein is CASSHSPSGNTGELFF. The DNA for the CDR3 is TGTGCCAGCAGCCATTCCCCTAGTGGTAACACCGGGGAGCTGTTTTTT.

This clonotype has only a few counts. This chain connects TRBV4-1 to TRBJ1-5, with unresolved D. CDR3 length equals 16 residues. Germline V CDR1 and CDR2: MGHRA, YSYEKL. With 3 bases removed from V and 0 bases from J, the gap between germline ends came to 12 bases. The DNA for the CDR3 is TGCGCCAGCAGCCATTCCGGCGGGAATAGCAATCAGCCCCAGCATTTT. It codes for CASSHSGGNSNQPQHF.

This chain joins TRBV14 and TRBJ2-7; weak D call: TRBD1 (6 bases). Trimming stripped 3 bases from V and 2 bases from J, with 14 bases between. The CDR3 runs to 15 residues. Germline V CDR1 and CDR2: SGHDN, FVKESK. For the CDR3, the DNA is TGTGCCAGCAGCCAGGGACACCAGGGACCCTACGAGCAGTACTTC. The encoded protein is CASSQGHQGPYEQYF.

A few counts support this clonotype. The rearrangement links TRBV7-8 to TRBJ2-7; 9 nucleotides match TRBD2. V dropped 4 bases and J dropped 0; count of bases not matched to a gene: 4. The germline gives CDR1 SGHVS, CDR2 FQNEAQ. The CDR3 totals 15 residues. DNA for the CDR3: TGTGCCAGCAGCTACCTAGCGGGGAGCTCCTACGAGCAGTACTTC. Its translation is CASSYLAGSSYEQYF.

This clonotype was counted a few times. The V gene is TRBV19, the J gene TRBJ1-1; 9 bases match TRBD1. Losses at the gene ends were 7 bases for V and 1 base for J; bases not matched to a gene: 4. The CDR3 has 14 amino acids. Germline V gives CDR1 LNHDA, CDR2 SQIVND (reference sequence). This chain's CDR3 is CASKLGQGNTEAFF. In DNA, the CDR3 is TGTGCCAGTAAATTGGGACAGGGGAACACTGAAGCTTTCTTT. Combining the CDR3 with reference TRBV19 and TRBJ1-1 gives the whole variable domain DGGITQSPKYLFRKEGQNVTLSCEQNLNHDAMYWYRQDPGQGLRLIYYSQIVNDFQKGDIAEGYSVSREKKESFPLTVTSAQKNPTAFYLCASKLGQGNTEAFFGQGTRLTVV.

The J gene is TRBJ1-1, the V gene TRBV29-1; 9 bases are shared with TRBD1. This CDR3 is 12 amino acids long. The germline gives CDR1 SQVTM, CDR2 ANQGSEA. Trimming took 6 bases from V and 4 from J; bases not matched to a gene: 3. Here the CDR3 reads CSVEDRGTEAFF. In DNA form, the CDR3 reads TGCAGCGTGGAGGACAGGGGCACTGAAGCTTTCTTT.

Only a few counts were recorded for this clonotype. This sequence joins TRBV7-2 and TRBJ2-1; 7 bases agree with TRBD2. Losses at the gene ends were 1 base for V and 4 bases for J; bases not matched to a gene: 7. CDR3 length: 16 amino acids. Germline V gives CDR1 SGHTA, CDR2 FQGNSA. The CDR3, as DNA: TGTGCCAGCAGCTTAGAGACGGGACTACCTTACAATGAGCAGTTCTTC. This translates into CASSLETGLPYNEQFF.

J is TRBJ2-5 and V is TRBV4-3; 8 bases are a match to TRBD2. Germline CDR1 is LGHNA and CDR2 is YSLEER. CDR3 length equals 14 residues. J lost 2 bases, V lost 5 bases, and 4 bases had no gene match. CDR3 protein: CASSYSGDQETQYF. The CDR3 DNA sequence: TGCGCCAGCAGCTATAGCGGGGATCAAGAGACCCAGTACTTC.

CDR3 in DNA: TGTGCCAGCAGCCAAGGAGGGGGCCAAGTACAACAGGGAGCTTTCTTT. Translating gives CASSQGGGQVQQGAFF. The rearrangement uses TRBV3-1 and TRBJ1-1, with TRBD1 identical over 7 bases. Germline V lookup: CDR1 LGHDT, CDR2 YNNKEL (reference sequence). The V segment lost 1 base and the J segment 10 bases; nucleotides outside the gene matches: 15. The CDR3 loop spans 16 amino acids.

The DNA of the CDR3 is TGCAGTGCCACGACCGGGAGGGCCGTCGATGAGCAGTTCTTC. This encodes CSATTGRAVDEQFF. The chain combines TRBV20-1 with TRBJ2-1; TRBD2 matches at 8 bases. This CDR3 has 14 amino acids. J lost 8 bases, V lost 6 bases, and 12 bases had no gene match. Germline CDR1 and CDR2: DFQATT and SNEGSKA (reference sequence).

This clonotype was seen a handful of times. The CDR3 region has the DNA TGTGCCAGCAGTTATACAGGGGGCTGGGGCTCTGGGGCCAACGTCCTGACTTTC. Amino acids: CASSYTGGWGSGANVLTF. This chain links TRBV6-5 with TRBJ2-6; 9 nucleotides line up with TRBD1. J was trimmed by 0 bases and V by 3 bases; bases with no gene match: 6. The CDR3 extends over 18 amino acids. Germline lookup yields CDR1 MNHEY and CDR2 SVGAGI.

V usage is TRBV7-2 and J usage is TRBJ2-7, with D possibly being TRBD2 (5 bases). Germline V gene sequence: CDR1 SGHTA, CDR2 FQGNSA. The ends were cut back, 5 bases at V and 5 bases at J, with 16 bases in the middle. This CDR3 region has 14 residues. The CDR3 DNA sequence: TGTGCCAGCAGCCCTCGTGGAGGACTCCACGAGCAGTACTTC. It yields the protein CASSPRGGLHEQYF.

This clonotype has more than one count but fewer than ten. The chain links TRBV2 to TRBJ2-7; the match to TRBD2 covers 8 bases. The CDR3 is 15 amino acids. The J segment lost 4 bases and the V segment lost 2 bases, leaving 7 bases of the junction unmatched. The germline gives CDR1 SNHLY, CDR2 FYNNEI. The CDR3 sequence is CASSESGRALYEQYF. The CDR3 bases are TGTGCCAGCAGTGAATCCGGGAGGGCCCTGTACGAGCAGTACTTC. The full variable domain, with the rest looked up from reference TRBV2 and TRBJ2-7, is EPEVTQTPSHQVTQMGQEVILRCVPISNHLYFYWYRQILGQKVEFLVSFYNNEISEKSEIFDDQFSVERPDGSNFTLKIRSTKLEDSAMYFCASSESGRALYEQYFGPGTRLTVT.

The rearrangement joins TRBV3-1 to TRBJ2-5; 7 bases align to TRBD2. J gave up 1 base and V 4 bases, and 6 bases lay outside the gene matches. The germline CDR1 and CDR2 sequences are LGHDT and YNNKEL (reference sequence). The CDR3 spans 15 residues. CDR3 nucleotides: TGTGCCAGCAGCCGGGACTACGACCCCCAAGAGACCCAGTACTTC. Its protein is CASSRDYDPQETQYF.

In this sample, this clonotype turned up a few times. The chain uses TRBV7-2 and TRBJ2-1, with 9 nucleotides matching TRBD2. CDR1 SGHTA and CDR2 FQGNSA come from the germline V gene. V shed 10 bases, J shed 8 bases, and the junction held 12 bases outside the gene matches. There are 14 residues in the CDR3. The CDR3 here is CATSGSSGIYEQFF. CDR3 nucleotide sequence: TGTGCCACCAGTGGTTCTAGCGGGATCTATGAGCAGTTCTTC.